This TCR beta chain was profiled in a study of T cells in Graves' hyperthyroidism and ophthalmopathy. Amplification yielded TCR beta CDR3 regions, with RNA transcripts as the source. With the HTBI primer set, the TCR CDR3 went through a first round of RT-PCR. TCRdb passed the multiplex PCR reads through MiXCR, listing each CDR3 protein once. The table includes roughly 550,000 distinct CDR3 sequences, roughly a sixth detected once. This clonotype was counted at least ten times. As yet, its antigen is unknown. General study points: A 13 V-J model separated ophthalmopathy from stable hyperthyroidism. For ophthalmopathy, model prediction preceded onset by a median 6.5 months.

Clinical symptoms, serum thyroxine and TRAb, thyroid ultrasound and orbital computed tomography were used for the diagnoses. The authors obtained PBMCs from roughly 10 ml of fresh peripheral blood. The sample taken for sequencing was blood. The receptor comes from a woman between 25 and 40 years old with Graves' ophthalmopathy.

The DNA for the CDR3 is TGTGCCAGCTCACTGGGGACTAGCGGGACCCACTACGAGCAGTACTTC. Its translation: CASSLGTSGTHYEQYF. The V gene is TRBV18, the J gene TRBJ2-7, with 13 bases identical to TRBD2. The CDR3 contains 16 residues. Per the germline V gene, CDR1 is KGHSH and CDR2 is LQKENI. V lost 4 bases, J lost 3 bases, and 6 bases stayed unmatched.